This T cell receptor (beta chain) emerged from a study of T cell responses to AZD1222 COVID-19 vaccine. General study results and limits: The reported proportion of spike-specific TCRs targeting unmutated variant regions was nearly half. Spike-specific TCR breadth and depth grew following two AZD1222 doses.

The assay was immunoSEQ multiplex PCR, and TCRdb's table has in-frame clones only and misses some. Altogether roughly 130,000 clones are present, over 85% being singletons, with the ten largest covering 5.5%. Concerning this clone: The antigen is unknown.

Trimming took 0 bases from V and 4 from J, leaving 9 bases between them. Germline loops: CDR1 SGHKS, CDR2 YYEKEE (reference sequence). CDR3 length equals 14 residues. This receptor was taken from an adult in good health. This chain connects TRBV5-5 to TRBJ2-3; unclear D gene. Sequencing used peripheral blood, obtained on day 0 of AZD1222 vaccination. The CDR3 DNA reads TGTGCCAGCAGCTTGGTGGACGGCGCAGATACGCAGTATTTT. Translation: CASSLVDGADTQYF.